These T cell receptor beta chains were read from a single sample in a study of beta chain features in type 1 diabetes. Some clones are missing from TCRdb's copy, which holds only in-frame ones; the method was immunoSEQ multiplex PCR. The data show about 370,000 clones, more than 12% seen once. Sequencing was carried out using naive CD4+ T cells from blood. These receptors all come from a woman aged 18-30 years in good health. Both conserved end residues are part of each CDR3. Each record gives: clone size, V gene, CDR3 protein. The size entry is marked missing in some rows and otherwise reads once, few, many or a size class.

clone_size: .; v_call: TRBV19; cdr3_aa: CASHAPGQQGGNQPQHF
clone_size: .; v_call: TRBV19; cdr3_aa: CATSVQGPGANVLTF
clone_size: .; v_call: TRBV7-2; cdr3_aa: CASSPGLDAYEQYF
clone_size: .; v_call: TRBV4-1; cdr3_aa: CASSLTRTSGRFEQFF
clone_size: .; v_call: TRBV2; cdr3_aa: CASGTGKLSYEQYF
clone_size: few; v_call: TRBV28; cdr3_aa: CASTEGQAQYF
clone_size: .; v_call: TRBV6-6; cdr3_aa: CASRTTATYGYTF
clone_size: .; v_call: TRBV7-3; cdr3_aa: CASSLMSASGNTDTQYF
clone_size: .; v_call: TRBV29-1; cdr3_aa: CSVERGTSGGPNTGELFF
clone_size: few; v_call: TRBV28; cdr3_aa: CASRAWAGLGTEAFF
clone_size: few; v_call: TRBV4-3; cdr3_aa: CASSQGGSGRATGELFF
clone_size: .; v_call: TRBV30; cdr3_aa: CAWSPGDYGYTF
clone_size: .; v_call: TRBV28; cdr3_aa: CASSFRGRKAFF
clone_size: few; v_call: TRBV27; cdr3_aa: CASGTATYGYTF
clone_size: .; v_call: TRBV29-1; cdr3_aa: CSVERGLAGSSYNEQFF
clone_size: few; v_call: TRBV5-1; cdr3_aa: CASSFDGANYGYTF
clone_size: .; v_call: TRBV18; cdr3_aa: CASSPPSQADTQYF
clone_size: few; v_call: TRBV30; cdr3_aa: CAWLQLGTEAFF
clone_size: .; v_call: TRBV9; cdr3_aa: CASSAAHGGEQFF
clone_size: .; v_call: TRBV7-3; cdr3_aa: CASSLLAGTSYNEQFF
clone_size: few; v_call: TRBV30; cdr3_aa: CAWSVLVDEQYF
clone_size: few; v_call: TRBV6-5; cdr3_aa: CASSLGRGTEAFF
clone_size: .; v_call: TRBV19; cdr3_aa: CASIPTDRNYGYTF
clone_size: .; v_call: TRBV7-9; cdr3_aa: CASSPLIRTSGTQYF
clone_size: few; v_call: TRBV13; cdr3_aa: CASNHSPTSGTTEQYF
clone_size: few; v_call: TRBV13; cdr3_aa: CASSLGRLAGYNEQFF
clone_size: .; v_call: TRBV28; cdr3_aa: CASSVTGVSNQPQHF
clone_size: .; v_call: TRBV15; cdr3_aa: CATSYGLAGYLSGQYF
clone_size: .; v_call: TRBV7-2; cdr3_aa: CASSSPNNRGRLGYGYTF
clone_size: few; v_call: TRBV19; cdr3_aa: CASSIVGQWNTEAFF
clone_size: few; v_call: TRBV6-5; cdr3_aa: CASSFSRDNEQFF
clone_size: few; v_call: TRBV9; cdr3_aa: CASSLDSSTDTQYF
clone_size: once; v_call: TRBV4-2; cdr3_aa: CASSQDGTGSGQPQHF
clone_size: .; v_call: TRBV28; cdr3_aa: CASSPPLAGVINEQYF
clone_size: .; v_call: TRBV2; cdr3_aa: CASSVDASFDEQFF
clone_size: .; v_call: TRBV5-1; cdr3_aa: CARTSAGDSGELFF
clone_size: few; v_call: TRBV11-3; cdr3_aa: CASSPAWAGELFF
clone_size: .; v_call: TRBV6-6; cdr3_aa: CASRSQGQPQHF
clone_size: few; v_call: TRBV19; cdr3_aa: CASGGREGSGANVLTF
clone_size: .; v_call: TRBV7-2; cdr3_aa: CASSLPPGETQYF
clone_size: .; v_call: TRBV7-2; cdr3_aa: CASSITLYEQYF